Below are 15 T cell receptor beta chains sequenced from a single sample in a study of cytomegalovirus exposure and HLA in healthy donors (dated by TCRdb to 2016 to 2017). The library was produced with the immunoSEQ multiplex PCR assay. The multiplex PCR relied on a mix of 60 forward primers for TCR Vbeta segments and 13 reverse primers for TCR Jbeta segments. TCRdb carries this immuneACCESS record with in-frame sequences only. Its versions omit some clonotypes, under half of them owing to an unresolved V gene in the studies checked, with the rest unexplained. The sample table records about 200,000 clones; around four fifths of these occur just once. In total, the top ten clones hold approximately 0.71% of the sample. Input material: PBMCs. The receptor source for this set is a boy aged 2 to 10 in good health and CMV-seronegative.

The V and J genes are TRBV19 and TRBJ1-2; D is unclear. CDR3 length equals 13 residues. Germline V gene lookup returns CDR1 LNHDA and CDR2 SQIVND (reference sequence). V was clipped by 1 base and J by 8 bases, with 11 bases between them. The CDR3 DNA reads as TGTGCCAGTAGTATAGGCCAGGCATTGGGCTACACCTTC. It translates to CASSIGQALGYTF. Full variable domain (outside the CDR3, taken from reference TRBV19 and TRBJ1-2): DGGITQSPKYLFRKEGQNVTLSCEQNLNHDAMYWYRQDPGQGLRLIYYSQIVNDFQKGDIAEGYSVSREKKESFPLTVTSAQKNPTAFYLCASSIGQALGYTFGSGTRLTVV.

The CDR3 reads CASSLGARPGYTF. The CDR3 bases are TGTGCCAGCAGCTTGGGGGCGAGGCCCGGCTACACCTTC. The chain links TRBV7-9 to TRBJ1-2; tentatively, D is TRBD1 (6 bases). Germline CDR1 and CDR2: SEHNR and FQNEAQ (reference sequence). The CDR3 runs to 13 residues. The V and J ends lost 3 bases and 8 bases respectively, with 13 bases between them.

CDR3 DNA sequence: TGCAGCGTTGAAGATGGAGCAGGGAACTATGGCTACACCTTC. Translated: CSVEDGAGNYGYTF. The chain uses TRBV29-1 and TRBJ1-2, with a tentative D call TRBD1 (5 bases). Trimming pared 0 bases from V and 2 bases from J, leaving 10 bases between. The CDR3 covers 14 residues. Germline V gives CDR1 SQVTM, CDR2 ANQGSEA.

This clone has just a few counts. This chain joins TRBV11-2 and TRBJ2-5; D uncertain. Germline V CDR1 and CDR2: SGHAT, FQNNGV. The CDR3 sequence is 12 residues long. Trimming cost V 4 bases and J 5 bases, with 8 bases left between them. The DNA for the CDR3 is TGTGCCAGCAGCTATATGGGCGAGACCCAGTACTTC. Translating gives CASSYMGETQYF.

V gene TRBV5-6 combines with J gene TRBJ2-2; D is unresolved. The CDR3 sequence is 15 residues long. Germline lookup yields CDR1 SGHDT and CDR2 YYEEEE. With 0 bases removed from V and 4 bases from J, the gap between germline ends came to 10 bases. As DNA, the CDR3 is TGTGCCAGCAGCTTGGATCAGATATTCACCGGGGAGCTGTTTTTT. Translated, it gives CASSLDQIFTGELFF.

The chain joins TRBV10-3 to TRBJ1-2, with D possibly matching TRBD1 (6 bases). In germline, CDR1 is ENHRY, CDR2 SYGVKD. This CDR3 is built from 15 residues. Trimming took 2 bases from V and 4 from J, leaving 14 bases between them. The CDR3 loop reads CAISEDRSGFYGYTF. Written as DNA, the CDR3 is TGTGCCATCAGTGAGGACAGGTCGGGGTTCTATGGCTACACCTTC.

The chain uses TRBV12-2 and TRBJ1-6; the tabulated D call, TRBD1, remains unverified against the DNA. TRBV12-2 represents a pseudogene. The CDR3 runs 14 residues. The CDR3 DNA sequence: TGTGCAAGTCGCTCCCAGGGAATTCGATCACCCCTCCACTTT. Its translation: CASRSQGIRSPLHF.

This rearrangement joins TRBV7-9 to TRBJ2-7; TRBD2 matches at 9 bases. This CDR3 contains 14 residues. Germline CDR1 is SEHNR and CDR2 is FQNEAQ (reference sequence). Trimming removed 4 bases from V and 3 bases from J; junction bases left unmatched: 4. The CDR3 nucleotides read TGTGCCAGCAGCTGGCGGACTAGCGACTACGAGCAGTACTTC. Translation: CASSWRTSDYEQYF.

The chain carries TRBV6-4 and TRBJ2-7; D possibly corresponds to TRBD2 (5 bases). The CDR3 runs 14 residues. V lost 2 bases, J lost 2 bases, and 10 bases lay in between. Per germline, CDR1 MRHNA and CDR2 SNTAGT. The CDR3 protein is CASSDARGTYEQYF. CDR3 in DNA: TGTGCCAGCAGTGACGCCAGAGGGACCTACGAGCAGTACTTC.

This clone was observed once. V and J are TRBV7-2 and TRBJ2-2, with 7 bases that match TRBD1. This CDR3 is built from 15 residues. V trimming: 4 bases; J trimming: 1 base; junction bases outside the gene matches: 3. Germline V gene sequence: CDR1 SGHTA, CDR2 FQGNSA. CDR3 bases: TGTGCCAGCAGCTACGGGACAGTGAACACCGGGGAGCTGTTTTTT. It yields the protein CASSYGTVNTGELFF. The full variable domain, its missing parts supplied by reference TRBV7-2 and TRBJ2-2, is GAGVSQSPSNKVTEKGKDVELRCDPISGHTALYWYRQSLGQGLEFLIYFQGNSAPDKSGLPSDRFSAERTGGSVSTLTIQRTQQEDSAVYLCASSYGTVNTGELFFGEGSRLTVL.

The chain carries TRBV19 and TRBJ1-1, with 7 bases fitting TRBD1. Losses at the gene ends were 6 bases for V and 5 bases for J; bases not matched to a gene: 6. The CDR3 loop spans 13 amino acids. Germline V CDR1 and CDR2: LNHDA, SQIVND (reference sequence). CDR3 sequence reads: CASRTGTWTEAFF. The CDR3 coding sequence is TGTGCCAGTAGGACAGGGACGTGGACTGAAGCTTTCTTT.

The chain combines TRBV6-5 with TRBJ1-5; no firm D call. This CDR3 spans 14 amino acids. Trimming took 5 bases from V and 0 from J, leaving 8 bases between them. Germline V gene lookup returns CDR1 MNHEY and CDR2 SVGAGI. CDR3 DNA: TGTGCCAGCAGTGTTCAGGTTAGCAATCAGCCCCAGCATTTT. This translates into CASSVQVSNQPQHF.

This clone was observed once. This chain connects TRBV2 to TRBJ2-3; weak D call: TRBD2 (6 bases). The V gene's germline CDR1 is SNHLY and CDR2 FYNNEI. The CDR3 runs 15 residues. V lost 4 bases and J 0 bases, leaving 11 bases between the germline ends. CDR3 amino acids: CASSAWRDSTDTQYF. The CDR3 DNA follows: TGTGCCAGCAGTGCTTGGAGGGATAGCACAGATACGCAGTATTTT.

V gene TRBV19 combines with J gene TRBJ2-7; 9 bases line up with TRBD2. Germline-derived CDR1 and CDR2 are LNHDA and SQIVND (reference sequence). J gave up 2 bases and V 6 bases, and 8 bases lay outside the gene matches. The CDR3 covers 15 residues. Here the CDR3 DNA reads TGTGCCAGTAGCCCAGCGGGAGGCCCTACCTACGAGCAGTACTTC. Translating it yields CASSPAGGPTYEQYF.

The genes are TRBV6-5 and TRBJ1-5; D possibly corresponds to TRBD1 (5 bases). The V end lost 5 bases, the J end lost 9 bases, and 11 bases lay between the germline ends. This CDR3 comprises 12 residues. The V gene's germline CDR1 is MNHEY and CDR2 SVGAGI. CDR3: CASSDSLGPQHF. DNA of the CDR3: TGTGCCAGCAGTGACAGCTTAGGGCCCCAGCATTTT.